Below, one T cell receptor beta chain is given with its context. No antigen is known for it. The sample comes from a study of OX40 agonist ivuxolimab in advanced cancers. Points from the study as a whole: Nonresponders included some who also had low normalized T-cell clonal expansion.

Sequencing was performed with immunoSEQ multiplex PCR; in TCRdb, only in-frame clones are kept and a portion is missing. The sample consists of 70,000 or so clones, 70% to 90% of them appearing once. The germline CDR1 and CDR2 sequences are GTSNPN and SVGIG (reference sequence). The CDR3 extends over 16 amino acids. The junction had 17 bases not matched to a gene; V was cut back by 2 bases and J by 7 bases. The sequence derives from an adult with an advanced solid tumor such as melanoma, head and neck, liver or kidney cancer. This sequence joins TRBV30 and TRBJ2-7, with TRBD1 identical over 7 bases. Sequenced material: CD4+ or CD8+ T cells sorted from blood, taken in a trial of the OX40 agonist ivuxolimab. The CDR3 nucleotides are TGTGCCTGGAGTCCGACGAACAGGGGCTTCCGTGGGGAGCAGTACTTC. It is translated as CAWSPTNRGFRGEQYF.